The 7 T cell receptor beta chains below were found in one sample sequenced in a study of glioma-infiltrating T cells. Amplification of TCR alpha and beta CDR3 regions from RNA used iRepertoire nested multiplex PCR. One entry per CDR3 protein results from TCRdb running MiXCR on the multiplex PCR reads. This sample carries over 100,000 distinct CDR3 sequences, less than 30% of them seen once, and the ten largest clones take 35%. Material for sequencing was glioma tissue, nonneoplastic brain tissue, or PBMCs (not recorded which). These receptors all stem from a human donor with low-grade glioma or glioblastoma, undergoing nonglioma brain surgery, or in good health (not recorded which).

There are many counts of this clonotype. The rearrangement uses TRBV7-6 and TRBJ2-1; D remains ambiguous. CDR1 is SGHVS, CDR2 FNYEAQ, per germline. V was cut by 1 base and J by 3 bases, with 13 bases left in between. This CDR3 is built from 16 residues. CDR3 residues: CASSLVSPPIYNEQFF. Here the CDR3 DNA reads TGTGCCAGCAGCTTAGTATCCCCCCCAATCTACAATGAGCAGTTCTTC.

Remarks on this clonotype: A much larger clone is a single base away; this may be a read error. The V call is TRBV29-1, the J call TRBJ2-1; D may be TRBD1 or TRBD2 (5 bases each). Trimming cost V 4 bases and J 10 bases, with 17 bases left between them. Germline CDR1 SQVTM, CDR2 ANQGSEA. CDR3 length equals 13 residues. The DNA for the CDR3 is TGCAGCGTTGGGGCAGGGACCTCCTACGAGCAGTTCTTC. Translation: CSVGAGTSYEQFF.

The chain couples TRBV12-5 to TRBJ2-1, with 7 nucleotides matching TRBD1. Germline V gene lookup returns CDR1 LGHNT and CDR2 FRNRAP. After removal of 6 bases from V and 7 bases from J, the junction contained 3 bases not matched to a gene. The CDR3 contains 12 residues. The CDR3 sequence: CASGGTVNEQFF. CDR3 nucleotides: TGTGCTAGTGGGGGGACAGTAAATGAGCAGTTCTTC.

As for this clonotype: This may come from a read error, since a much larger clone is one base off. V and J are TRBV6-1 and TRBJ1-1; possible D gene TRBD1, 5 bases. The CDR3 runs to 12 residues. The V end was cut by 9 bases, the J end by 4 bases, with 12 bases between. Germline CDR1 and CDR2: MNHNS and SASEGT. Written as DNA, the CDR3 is TGTGCCAGTTACCAGGGAGCCACTGAAGCTTTCTTT. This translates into CASYQGATEAFF.

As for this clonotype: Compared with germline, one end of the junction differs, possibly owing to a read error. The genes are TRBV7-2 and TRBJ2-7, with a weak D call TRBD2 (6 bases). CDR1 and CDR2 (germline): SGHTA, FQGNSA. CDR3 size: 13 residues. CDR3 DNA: TGTGCCAACAGCTTTAGCGGATCCTACGAGCAATACTTC. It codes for CANSFSGSYEQYF.

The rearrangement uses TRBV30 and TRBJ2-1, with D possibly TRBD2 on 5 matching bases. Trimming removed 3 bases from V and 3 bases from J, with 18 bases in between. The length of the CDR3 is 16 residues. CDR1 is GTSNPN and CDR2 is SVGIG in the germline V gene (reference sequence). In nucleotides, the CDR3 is TGTGCCTGGAGCCGTTCGAAGACTACGGACTACAATGAGCAGTTCTTC. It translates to CAWSRSKTTDYNEQFF.

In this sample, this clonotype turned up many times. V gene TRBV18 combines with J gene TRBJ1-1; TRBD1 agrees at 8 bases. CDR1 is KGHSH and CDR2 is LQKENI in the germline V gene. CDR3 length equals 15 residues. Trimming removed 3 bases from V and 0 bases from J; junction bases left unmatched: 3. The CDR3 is CASSPGQGLNTEAFF. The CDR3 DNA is TGTGCCAGCTCACCTGGACAGGGTTTGAACACTGAAGCTTTCTTT.